A single sample gave rise to the 17 T cell receptor beta chains below, sequenced in a study of shared clonotypes between healthy human individuals. Using immunoSEQ multiplex PCR, the repertoire was profiled, and TCRdb retains in-frame clones only, with some absent. This table holds around 320,000 clones, roughly 87% found once. The material sequenced was memory CD8+ T cells sorted from blood. Subset: CD45RO+ cells pooled with CCR7-negative TemRA cells. These TCRs come from a man between 18 and 35 years old in good health.

V and J are TRBV7-6 and TRBJ2-2; D not certain. V lost 6 bases and J lost 1, with 9 bases in between. From germline, CDR1 is SGHVS and CDR2 FNYEAQ. The CDR3 runs 14 residues. DNA of the CDR3: TGTGCCAGCAGTCCAAATTGGAACACCGGGGAGCTGTTTTTT. It specifies CASSPNWNTGELFF.

The chain employs TRBV4-3 and TRBJ2-2; D possibly corresponds to TRBD2 (6 bases). V lost 4 bases to trimming and J lost 0 bases, with 9 bases between them. CDR1 LGHNA and CDR2 YSLEER come from the germline V gene. This CDR3 comprises 15 residues. CDR3: CASSRDFANTGELFF. In DNA form, the CDR3 reads TGCGCCAGCAGCCGGGACTTCGCGAACACCGGGGAGCTGTTTTTT.

The CDR3 DNA reads as TGTGCCTGGAGCGCACAGGGCTGGGGCGAGCAGTACTTC. Residues: CAWSAQGWGEQYF. The rearrangement links TRBV30 to TRBJ2-7, with D maybe TRBD1 (6 bases). V was clipped by 3 bases and J by 6 bases, with 15 bases between them. The length of the CDR3 is 13 residues. Germline loops: CDR1 GTSNPN, CDR2 SVGIG (reference sequence).

V is TRBV4-1 and J is TRBJ2-5; D perhaps matches TRBD1 (5 bases). TRBJ2-7 explains the end of the DNA better; the J call may be wrong. The CDR3 extends over 15 amino acids. Per germline, CDR1 MGHRA and CDR2 YSYEKL. CDR3 region: CASSQETATSYEQYF. CDR3 nucleotide sequence: TGCGCCAGCAGCCAAGAGACAGCCACTTCCTACGAGCAGTACTTC.

This clone was counted once. The chain uses TRBV4-1 and TRBJ1-4, with 9 bases lining up with TRBD1. V dropped 1 base and J dropped 7; count of bases not matched to a gene: 7. Germline V gene sequence: CDR1 MGHRA, CDR2 YSYEKL. The CDR3 totals 16 residues. The CDR3 nucleotides are TGCGCCAGCAGCCAAGGGCCCGGGACAGGGCGTGAAAAACTGTTTTTT. Translation: CASSQGPGTGREKLFF.

This chain uses TRBV27 with TRBJ2-2, with D possibly TRBD1 on 7 matching bases. Trimming cost V 1 base and J 7 bases, with 13 bases left between them. The germline gives CDR1 MNHEY, CDR2 SMNVEV (reference sequence). The CDR3 has 15 residues. The CDR3 protein is CASSLWPRGVGELFF. CDR3 nucleotides: TGTGCCAGCAGTTTATGGCCCAGGGGGGTCGGGGAGCTGTTTTTT.

The chain has TRBV28 and TRBJ1-5, with TRBD1 matching 7 bases. The CDR3 has 15 residues. Trimming took 6 bases from V and 2 from J; bases not matched to a gene: 7. Looked up from germline, CDR1 is MDHEN and CDR2 is SYDVKM. CDR3 nucleotide sequence: TGTGCCAGCAGGCCTGACAGGGAGGGCAATCAGCCCCAGCATTTT. This encodes CASRPDREGNQPQHF.

The chain is built from TRBV4-3 and TRBJ2-7; D not certain. V dropped 0 bases and J dropped 3 bases, with 15 bases sitting between them. The germline gives CDR1 LGHNA, CDR2 YSLEER. The CDR3 has 16 residues. The CDR3 loop is CASSQDRLPPVYEQYF. CDR3 in DNA: TGCGCCAGCAGCCAAGATCGCCTTCCGCCGGTCTACGAGCAGTACTTC.

The V gene is TRBV7-9, the J gene TRBJ2-2, with 8 positions matching TRBD1. Trimming cost V 5 bases and J 6 bases; bases outside gene matches: 11. Germline V gene sequence: CDR1 SEHNR, CDR2 FQNEAQ (reference sequence). This CDR3 spans 16 amino acids. CDR3 sequence: CASSIKTGARAGELFF. The CDR3 DNA sequence: TGTGCCAGCAGCATAAAGACAGGGGCCCGCGCCGGGGAGCTGTTTTTT.

V and J are TRBV7-9 and TRBJ1-2; TRBD1 might be the D (5 bases). The CDR3 consists of 13 residues. CDR1 is SEHNR, CDR2 FQNEAQ, per germline (reference sequence). V was pared by 9 bases and J by 3 bases, with 14 bases between. The CDR3 reads CASRSGSDYGYTF. CDR3 DNA: TGTGCCAGTAGGTCAGGGAGCGACTATGGCTACACCTTC.

V gene TRBV5-1 combines with J gene TRBJ2-1; 7 bases align to TRBD2. The CDR3 has 18 amino acids. Trimming took 0 bases from V and 4 from J; bases not matched to a gene: 13. Germline V gene lookup returns CDR1 SGHRS and CDR2 YFSETQ. The CDR3 loop reads CASSLGLWDYPSYNEQFF. In DNA, the CDR3 is TGCGCCAGCAGCTTGGGGTTGTGGGACTACCCTTCATACAATGAGCAGTTCTTC.

The chain recombines TRBV5-4 with TRBJ2-7; D possibly matches TRBD1 or TRBD2 (5 bases each). The CDR3 loop spans 14 amino acids. CDR1 is SGHNT and CDR2 is YYREEE in the germline V gene (reference sequence). Trimming left V 2 bases short and J 5 bases short, with 14 bases between. The CDR3 DNA is TGTGCCAGCAGCTTATCAGGGAGTAGGGACGAGCAGTACTTC. It translates to CASSLSGSRDEQYF.

The V and J genes are TRBV30 and TRBJ2-7; D not resolved. The CDR3 is 12 amino acids. Germline CDR1 reads GTSNPN; CDR2 reads SVGIG (reference sequence). V shed 0 bases and J shed 7 bases, with 10 bases lying between them. The CDR3 DNA follows: TGTGCCTGGAGTGTCCCCCCCTCGGAGCAGTACTTC. It yields the protein CAWSVPPSEQYF.

The J gene is TRBJ2-6, the V gene TRBV18, with 7 positions matching TRBD1. J lost 4 bases, V lost 1 base, and 4 bases had no gene match. Germline V lookup: CDR1 KGHSH, CDR2 LQKENI. The CDR3 covers 16 residues. DNA for the CDR3: TGTGCCAGCTCACCACGACAGGGAGCAGGGGCCAACGTCCTGACTTTC. It specifies CASSPRQGAGANVLTF.

The genes are TRBV6-5 and TRBJ2-1; D could derive from TRBD1 or TRBD2 (6 bases each). The CDR3 extends over 15 amino acids. Germline V CDR1 and CDR2: MNHEY, SVGAGI. V gave up 2 bases and J gave up 2 bases, with 10 bases separating them. CDR3 in DNA: TGTGCCAGCAGTTACGTCCGGGGGCCCTACAATGAGCAGTTCTTC. Protein: CASSYVRGPYNEQFF.

The chain joins TRBV4-1 to TRBJ1-1; perhaps TRBD1 as D (5 bases). The CDR3 has 16 amino acids. With 0 bases removed from V and 1 base from J, the gap between germline ends came to 12 bases. Germline CDR1 is MGHRA and CDR2 is YSYEKL. The CDR3, as DNA: TGCGCCAGCAGCCAAGAAAAGGGGAGTTCGAACACTGAAGCTTTCTTT. Its translation: CASSQEKGSSNTEAFF.

The chain is built from TRBV4-1 and TRBJ2-7, with 7 bases identical to TRBD2. This CDR3 is 16 amino acids long. Trimming cost V 0 bases and J 2 bases; bases outside gene matches: 7. Germline lookup yields CDR1 MGHRA and CDR2 YSYEKL. CDR3 amino acids: CASSQDITSETYEQYF. The CDR3 DNA is TGCGCCAGCAGCCAAGATATAACTAGCGAAACCTACGAGCAGTACTTC.